This entry lists 2 T cell receptor beta chains sequenced from one sample in a study of control samples from healthy donors and cancer patients (dated by TCRdb to 2018 to 2021). To prepare the library, the immunoSEQ multiplex PCR assay was applied. TCRdb took this table from immuneACCESS and kept in-frame rearrangements with V and J called. Such tables lack part of the clones; where checked against another copy, unresolved V genes explain under half of the gap, and the rest is unexplained. Across this sample there are 76,000 or so clones, with approximately 88% seen only once. The ten most abundant clones make up approximately 8.8% of the sample. Sequencing was carried out using PBMCs. The receptor set was obtained from a woman between 50 and 59 years old with colorectal cancer.

This chain joins TRBV3-1 (or the pseudogene TRBV3-2) and TRBJ2-3, with 7 positions matching TRBD2. CDR3 length equals 15 residues. Germline V lookup: CDR1 LGHDT, CDR2 YNNKEL (reference sequence). Trimming at V came to 2 bases and at J to 8 bases, leaving 10 bases not matched to a gene. CDR3 amino acids: CASSQQTGGTATQYF. In DNA, the CDR3 is TGTGCCAGCAGCCAACAAACCGGGGGGACCGCTACGCAGTATTTT.

The J gene is TRBJ2-1, the V gene TRBV4-2; TRBD2 agrees at 9 bases. Trimming cost V 8 bases and J 5 bases; bases outside gene matches: 4. CDR1 LGHNA and CDR2 YNFKEQ come from the germline V gene. The CDR3 is made up of 13 amino acids. For the CDR3, the DNA is TGTGCCAGCGGGCGGGGGGGTGACAATGAGCAGTTCTTC. Translated, it gives CASGRGGDNEQFF.